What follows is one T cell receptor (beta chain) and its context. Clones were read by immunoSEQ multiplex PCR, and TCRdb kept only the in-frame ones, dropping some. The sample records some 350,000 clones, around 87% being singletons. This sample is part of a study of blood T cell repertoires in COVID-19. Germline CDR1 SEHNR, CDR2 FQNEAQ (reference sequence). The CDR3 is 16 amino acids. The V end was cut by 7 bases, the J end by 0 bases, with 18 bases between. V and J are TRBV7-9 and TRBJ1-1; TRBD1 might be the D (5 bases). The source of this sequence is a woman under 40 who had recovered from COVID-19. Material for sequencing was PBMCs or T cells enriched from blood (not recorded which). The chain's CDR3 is CASTDLLGALNTEAFF. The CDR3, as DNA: TGTGCCAGCACCGACCTTCTTGGGGCTCTGAACACTGAAGCTTTCTTT.